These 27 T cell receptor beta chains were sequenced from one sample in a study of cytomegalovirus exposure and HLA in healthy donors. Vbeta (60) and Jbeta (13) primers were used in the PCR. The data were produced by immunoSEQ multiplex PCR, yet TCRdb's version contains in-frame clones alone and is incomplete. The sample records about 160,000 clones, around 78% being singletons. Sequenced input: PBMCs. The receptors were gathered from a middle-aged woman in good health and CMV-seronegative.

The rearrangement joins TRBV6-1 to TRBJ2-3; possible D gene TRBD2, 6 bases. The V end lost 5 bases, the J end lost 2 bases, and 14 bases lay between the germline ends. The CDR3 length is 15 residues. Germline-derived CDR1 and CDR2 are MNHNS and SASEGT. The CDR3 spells CASSWDFLFTDTQYF. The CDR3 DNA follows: TGTGCCAGCAGTTGGGACTTCCTTTTCACAGATACGCAGTATTTT.

The DNA for the CDR3 is TGTGCTAGTGGTTTGGCCCTCGGGGATTCCTACGAGCAGTACTTC. Amino acid sequence: CASGLALGDSYEQYF. The gene calls are TRBV12-5 and TRBJ2-7, with a weak D call TRBD2 (5 bases). V lost 1 base and J lost 1, with 11 bases in between. The germline gives CDR1 LGHNT, CDR2 FRNRAP. This CDR3 has 15 residues.

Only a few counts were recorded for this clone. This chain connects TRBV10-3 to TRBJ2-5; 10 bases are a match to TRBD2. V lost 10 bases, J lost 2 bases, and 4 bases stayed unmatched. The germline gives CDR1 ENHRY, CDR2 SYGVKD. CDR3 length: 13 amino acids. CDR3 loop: CATGTSVQETQYF. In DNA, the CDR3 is TGTGCCACTGGGACTAGCGTTCAAGAGACCCAGTACTTC.

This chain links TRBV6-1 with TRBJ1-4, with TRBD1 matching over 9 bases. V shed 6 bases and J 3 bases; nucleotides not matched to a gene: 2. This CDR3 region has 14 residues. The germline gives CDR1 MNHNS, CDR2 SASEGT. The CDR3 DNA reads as TGTGCCAGCAGCGACAGGGGGTCTAATGAAAAACTGTTTTTT. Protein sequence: CASSDRGSNEKLFF.

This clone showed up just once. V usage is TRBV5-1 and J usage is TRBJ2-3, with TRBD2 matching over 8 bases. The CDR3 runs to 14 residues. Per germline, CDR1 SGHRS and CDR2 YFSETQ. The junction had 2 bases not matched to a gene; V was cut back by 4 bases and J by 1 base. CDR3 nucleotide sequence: TGCGCCAGCAGCACAGCGGGGGGCACAGATACGCAGTATTTT. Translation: CASSTAGGTDTQYF.

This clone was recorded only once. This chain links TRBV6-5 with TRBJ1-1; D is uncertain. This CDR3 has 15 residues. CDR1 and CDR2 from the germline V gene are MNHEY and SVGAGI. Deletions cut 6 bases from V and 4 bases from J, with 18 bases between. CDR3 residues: CASRPSTGSTTEAFF. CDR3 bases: TGTGCCAGCAGGCCTTCGACGGGATCGACCACTGAAGCTTTCTTT.

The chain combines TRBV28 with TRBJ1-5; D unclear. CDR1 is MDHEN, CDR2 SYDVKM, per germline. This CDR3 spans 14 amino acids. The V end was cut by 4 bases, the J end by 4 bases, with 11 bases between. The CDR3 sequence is CASSSRAGNQPQHF. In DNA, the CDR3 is TGTGCCAGCAGTTCCCGCGCGGGGAATCAGCCCCAGCATTTT.

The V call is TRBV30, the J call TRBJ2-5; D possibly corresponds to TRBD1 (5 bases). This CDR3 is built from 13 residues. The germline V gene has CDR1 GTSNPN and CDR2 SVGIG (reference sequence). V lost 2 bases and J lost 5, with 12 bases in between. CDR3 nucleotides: TGTGCCTGGAGTTCCCCCGCAGGGGAGACCCAGTACTTC. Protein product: CAWSSPAGETQYF.

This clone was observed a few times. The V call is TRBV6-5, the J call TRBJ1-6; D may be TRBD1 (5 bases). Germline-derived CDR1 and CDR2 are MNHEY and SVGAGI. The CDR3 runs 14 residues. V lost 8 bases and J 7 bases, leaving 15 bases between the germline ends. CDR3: CASPQRPGNSPLHF. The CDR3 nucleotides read TGTGCCAGCCCACAGAGGCCAGGGAATTCACCCCTCCACTTT.

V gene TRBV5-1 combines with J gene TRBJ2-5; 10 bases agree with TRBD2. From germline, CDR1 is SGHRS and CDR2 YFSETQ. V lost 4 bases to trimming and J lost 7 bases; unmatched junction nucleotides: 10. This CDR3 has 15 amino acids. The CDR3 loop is CASSILAGPRGTQYF. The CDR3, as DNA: TGCGCCAGCAGCATACTAGCGGGACCTCGAGGGACCCAGTACTTC.

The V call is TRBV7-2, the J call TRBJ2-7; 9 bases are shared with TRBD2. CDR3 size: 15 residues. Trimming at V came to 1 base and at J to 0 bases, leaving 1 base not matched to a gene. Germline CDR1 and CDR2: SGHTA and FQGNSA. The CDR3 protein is CASSLVAGVSYEQYF. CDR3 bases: TGTGCCAGCAGCTTAGTAGCGGGAGTCTCCTACGAGCAGTACTTC.

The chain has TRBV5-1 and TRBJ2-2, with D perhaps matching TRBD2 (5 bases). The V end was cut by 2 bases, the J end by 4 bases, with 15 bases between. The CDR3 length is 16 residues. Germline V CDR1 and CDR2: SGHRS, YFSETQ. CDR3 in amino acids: CASSLSSSRSTGELFF. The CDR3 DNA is TGCGCCAGCAGCTTATCTAGCTCCCGCTCCACCGGGGAGCTGTTTTTT.

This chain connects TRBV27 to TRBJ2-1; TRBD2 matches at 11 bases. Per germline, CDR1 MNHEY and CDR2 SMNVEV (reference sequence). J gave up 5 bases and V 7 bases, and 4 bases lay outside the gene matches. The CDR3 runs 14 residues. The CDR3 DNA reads TGTGCCAGCACTCCGGGACTAGCGGACAATGAGCAGTTCTTC. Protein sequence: CASTPGLADNEQFF.

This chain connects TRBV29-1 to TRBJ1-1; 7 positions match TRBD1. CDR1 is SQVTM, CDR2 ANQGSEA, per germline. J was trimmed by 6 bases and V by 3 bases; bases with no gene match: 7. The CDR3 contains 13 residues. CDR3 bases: TGCAGCGTTGAGGACCCCGGACAGGCTGAAGCTTTCTTT. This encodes CSVEDPGQAEAFF.

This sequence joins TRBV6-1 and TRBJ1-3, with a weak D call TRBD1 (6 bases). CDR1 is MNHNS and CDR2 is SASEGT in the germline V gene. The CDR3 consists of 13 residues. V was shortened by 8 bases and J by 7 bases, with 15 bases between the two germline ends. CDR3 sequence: CASLGAPRNTIYF. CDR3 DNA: TGTGCCAGCTTGGGGGCACCGAGGAACACCATATATTTT.

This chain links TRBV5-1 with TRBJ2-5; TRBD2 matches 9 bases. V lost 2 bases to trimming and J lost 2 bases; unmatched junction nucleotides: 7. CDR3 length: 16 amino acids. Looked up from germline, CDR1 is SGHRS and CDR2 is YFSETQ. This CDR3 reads CASSLGREGVQETQYF. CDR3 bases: TGCGCCAGCAGCTTAGGGCGGGAGGGAGTTCAAGAGACCCAGTACTTC.

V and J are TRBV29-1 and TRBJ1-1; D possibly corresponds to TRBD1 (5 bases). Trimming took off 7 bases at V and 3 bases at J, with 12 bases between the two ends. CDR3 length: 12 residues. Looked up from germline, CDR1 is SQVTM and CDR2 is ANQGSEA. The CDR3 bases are TGCAGCGCCAAGGAACAGGACACTGAAGCTTTCTTT. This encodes CSAKEQDTEAFF.

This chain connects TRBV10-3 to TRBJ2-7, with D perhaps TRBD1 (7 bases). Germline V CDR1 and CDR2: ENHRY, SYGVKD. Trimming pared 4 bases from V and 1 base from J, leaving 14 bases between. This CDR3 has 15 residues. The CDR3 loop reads CAISGRGTVSYEQYF. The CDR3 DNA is TGTGCCATCAGTGGTCGGGGGACAGTATCCTACGAGCAGTACTTC.

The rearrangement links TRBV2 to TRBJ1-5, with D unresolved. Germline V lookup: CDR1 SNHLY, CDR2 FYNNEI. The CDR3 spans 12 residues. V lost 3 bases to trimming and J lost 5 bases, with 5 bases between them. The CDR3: CASSDGYQPQHF. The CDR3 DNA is TGTGCCAGCAGTGACGGTTATCAGCCCCAGCATTTT.

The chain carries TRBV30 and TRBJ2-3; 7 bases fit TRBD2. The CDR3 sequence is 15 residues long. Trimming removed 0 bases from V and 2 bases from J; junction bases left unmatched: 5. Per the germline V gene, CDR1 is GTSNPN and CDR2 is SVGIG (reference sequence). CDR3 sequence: CAWSVGSGFTDTQYF. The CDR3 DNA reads TGTGCCTGGAGTGTCGGTAGCGGGTTCACAGATACGCAGTATTTT. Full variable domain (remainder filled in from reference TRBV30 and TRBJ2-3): SQTIHQWPATLVQPVGSPLSLECTVEGTSNPNLYWYRQAAGRGLQLLFYSVGIGQISSEVPQNLSASRPQDRQFILSSKKLLLSDSGFYLCAWSVGSGFTDTQYFGPGTRLTVL.

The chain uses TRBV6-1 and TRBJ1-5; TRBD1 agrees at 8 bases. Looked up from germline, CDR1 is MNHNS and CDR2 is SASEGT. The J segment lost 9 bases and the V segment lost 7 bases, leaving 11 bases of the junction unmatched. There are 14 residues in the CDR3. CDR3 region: CASNFDRGERPQHF. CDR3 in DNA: TGTGCCAGCAACTTTGACAGGGGTGAGCGGCCCCAGCATTTT.

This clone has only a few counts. CDR3 nucleotides: TGTGCCAGCAAATCCCAGAAGCGGATTTACACAGATACGCAGTATTTT. This encodes CASKSQKRIYTDTQYF. The chain uses TRBV28 and TRBJ2-3; D is possibly TRBD2 (5 bases). This CDR3 contains 16 residues. V gave up 7 bases and J gave up 2 bases, with 19 bases separating them. Germline V lookup: CDR1 MDHEN, CDR2 SYDVKM.

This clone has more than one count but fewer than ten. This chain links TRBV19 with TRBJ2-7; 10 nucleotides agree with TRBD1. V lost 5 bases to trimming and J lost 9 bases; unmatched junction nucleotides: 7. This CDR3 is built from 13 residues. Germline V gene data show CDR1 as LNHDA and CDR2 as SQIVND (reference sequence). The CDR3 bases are TGTGCCAGTAGTGCGGGACAGGGGCAAGGGCAGTACTTC. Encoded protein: CASSAGQGQGQYF.

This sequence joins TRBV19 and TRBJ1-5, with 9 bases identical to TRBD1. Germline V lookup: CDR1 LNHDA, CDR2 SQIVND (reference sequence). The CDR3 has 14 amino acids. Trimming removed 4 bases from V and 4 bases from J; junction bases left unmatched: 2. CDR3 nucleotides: TGTGCCAGTAGTACCGGGACAGGGAATCAGCCCCAGCATTTT. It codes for CASSTGTGNQPQHF.

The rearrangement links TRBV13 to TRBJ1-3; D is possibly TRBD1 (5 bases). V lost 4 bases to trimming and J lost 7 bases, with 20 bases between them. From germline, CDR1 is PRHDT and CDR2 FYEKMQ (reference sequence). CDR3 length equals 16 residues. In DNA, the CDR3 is TGTGCCAGCAGCTCGGGGGGGGTAAAAATTGGGAACACCATATATTTT. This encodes CASSSGGVKIGNTIYF. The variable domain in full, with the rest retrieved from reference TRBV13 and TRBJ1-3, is AAGVIQSPRHLIKEKRETATLKCYPIPRHDTVYWYQQGPGQDPQFLISFYEKMQSDKGSIPDRFSAQQFSDYHSELNMSSLELGDSALYFCASSSGGVKIGNTIYFGEGSWLTVV.

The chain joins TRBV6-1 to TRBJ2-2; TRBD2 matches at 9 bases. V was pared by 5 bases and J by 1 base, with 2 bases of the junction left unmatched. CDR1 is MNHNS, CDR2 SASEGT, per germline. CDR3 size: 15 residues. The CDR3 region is CASSPREGNTGELFF. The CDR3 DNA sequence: TGTGCCAGCAGTCCGCGGGAGGGGAACACCGGGGAGCTGTTTTTT.

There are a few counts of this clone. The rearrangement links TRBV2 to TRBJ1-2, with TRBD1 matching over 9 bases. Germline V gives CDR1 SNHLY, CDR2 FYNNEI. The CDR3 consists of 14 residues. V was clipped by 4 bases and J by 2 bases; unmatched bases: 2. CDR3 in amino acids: CASSGQGGNYGYTF. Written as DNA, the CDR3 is TGTGCCAGCAGTGGACAGGGGGGGAACTATGGCTACACCTTC.